Sequencing of this T cell receptor beta chain was carried out in a study of T-cell memory formation after mild COVID-19. CDR1 and CDR2 from the germline V gene are KGHDR and SFDVKD. Between the trimmed V and J ends, which lost 1 base and 8 bases, there was a span of 10 bases. CDR3 size: 13 residues. TCRdb reprocessed the 5' RACE reads via MiXCR and lists one record per CDR3 protein. The table has 110,000 to 150,000 distinct CDR3 sequences, around 27% seen once. The genes are TRBV24-1 and TRBJ1-2; D call uncertain. The sample comprised PBMCs or a T cell subset sorted from them (not recorded which). The sequence was obtained from an adult woman who had mild COVID-19 (a few samples of this study predate the infection). Cell type and time point are not known. The DNA of the CDR3 is TGTGCCACCAGTGATTTTAAGGTTGGAGGCTACACCTTC. This translates into CATSDFKVGGYTF.